A selection of T cell receptor beta chains follows, all from one sample in a study of cytotoxic CD8 clonotypes in ibrutinib-treated CLL. This table comes from immunoSEQ multiplex PCR, and its TCRdb copy is limited to in-frame clones, with some not included. Of just over 65,000 clones in the sample, about two thirds were seen once. The sequenced sample was PBMCs, obtained after 12 months of ibrutinib treatment. These receptors were collected from a human donor with chronic lymphocytic leukemia. Each CDR3 is given with its conserved first and last residue. Each record gives: CDR3 length, J gene, V gene, CDR3 protein.

len: 16
j_gene: TRBJ2-2
v_gene: TRBV6-6
CDR3aa: CASSYTPHSNTGELFF

len: 15
j_gene: TRBJ1-2
v_gene: TRBV11-2
CDR3aa: CASSLIRDKDYGYTF

len: 14
j_gene: TRBJ2-7
v_gene: TRBV7-2
CDR3aa: CASSRDRGPDEQYF

len: 17
j_gene: TRBJ2-1
v_gene: TRBV4-2
CDR3aa: CASSPGGLVFAYNEQFF

len: 15
j_gene: TRBJ1-2
v_gene: TRBV5-1
CDR3aa: CASSLESGGSYGYTF

len: 13
j_gene: TRBJ1-1
v_gene: TRBV19
CDR3aa: CASSIKGDTEAFF

len: 11
j_gene: TRBJ2-7
v_gene: TRBV20-1
CDR3aa: CSASWAYEQYF

len: 14
j_gene: TRBJ2-3
v_gene: TRBV19
CDR3aa: CASRAGQRTDTQYF

len: 16
j_gene: TRBJ2-7
v_gene: TRBV4-3
CDR3aa: CASSPSGTGVTYEQYF

len: 15
j_gene: TRBJ1-6
v_gene: TRBV14
CDR3aa: CASSQENLPNSPLHF

len: 14
j_gene: TRBJ1-1
v_gene: TRBV11-2
CDR3aa: CASSERDSKAEAFF

len: 17
j_gene: TRBJ1-2
v_gene: TRBV7-2
CDR3aa: CASSLAGGGAAVYGYTF

len: 15
j_gene: TRBJ2-1
v_gene: TRBV5-1
CDR3aa: CASSGGQGGYNEQFF

len: 14
j_gene: TRBJ2-3
v_gene: TRBV9
CDR3aa: CASSRLAGTDTQYF

len: 15
j_gene: TRBJ2-7
v_gene: TRBV5-4
CDR3aa: CASSNLAGTTYEQYF

len: 12
j_gene: TRBJ1-2
v_gene: TRBV9
CDR3aa: CASSVGGVGYTF

len: 13
j_gene: TRBJ1-2
v_gene: TRBV30
CDR3aa: CAWSPGPGEGYTF

len: 15
j_gene: TRBJ1-1
v_gene: TRBV7-8
CDR3aa: CASSLDRTLNTEAFF